This is a list of T cell receptor beta chains from one sample in a study of shared clonotypes between healthy human individuals. Generated by immunoSEQ multiplex PCR, the TCRdb table keeps only in-frame clones and is missing some. The table shows fewer than 3 million clones, with 80% to 95% occurring only once. Sequencing input: naive CD4+ T cells from PBMCs. These receptors all stem from a man younger than 35 in good health. Some clones in this sample may be carry-over from other donors' samples. CDR3s leave out the opening cysteine and the closing phenylalanine or tryptophan. The D gene is left open where the match is weak. Only part of the rows carry a size: once, few, many, or a class if the clone is expanded.

v_call clone_size d_call cdr3_aa
TRBV28 . . ASSFRGRREQY
TRBV11-2 once TRBD2 ASSLVPGGPADTQY
TRBV28 . TRBD2 ASSRAGRTWLEDTQY
TRBV5-4 . TRBD2 ASSLFQRDYEQY
TRBV29-1 . TRBD1 SVALGQGFNQPQH
TRBV29-1 . TRBD1 SVLYDRGGDQPQH
TRBV5-1 . TRBD1 ASSWTGYYEQY
TRBV7-3 . TRBD1 ASSPDRGTDTQY
TRBV7-3 . . ASRPGATTGELF
TRBV20-1 . . SARGRHEQF
TRBV5-4 once TRBD1 ASSRDRGLYEQY
TRBV28 few . ASSLGYNEQF
TRBV20-1 . TRBD1 RGTGGEKAF
TRBV6-1 . . ASMALSTDTQY
TRBV28 . . ASSLGGIGNEQF
TRBV7-2 . . ASTPGANTGELF
TRBV7-2 . . ASTLLAANYGYT
TRBV18 . TRBD1 ASSPDRGPQPQH
TRBV7-8 . . ASSSRGAATEAF
TRBV15 . . ATSRAAPTGELF
TRBV19 . TRBD2 ATTLGTSGNRAYEQY
TRBV9 . . ASSVGDLNTEAF
TRBV7-3 . TRBD2 ASSLRGLGPQY
TRBV7-9 . TRBD2 ASRLTSGATDTQY
TRBV27 . . ASSLRGRGDSNQPQH
TRBV28 . . ASSLNTFSNQPQH
TRBV5-1 . TRBD1 ASSKGTGQAETQY
TRBV6-1 . . ASSEAGGIPYNEQF
TRBV5-4 . . ASSSVDGQRIYEQY
TRBV15 . . ATSRQPNEKLF
TRBV2 . TRBD2 ATIEGPGGSYEQY
TRBV28 . TRBD1 ASNERQGNEKLF
TRBV9 . . ASSVGSGGTDTQY
TRBV11-3 . . VSSLADNQPQH
TRBV6-6 . . ASSGGGNEKLF
TRBV6-5 . TRBD1 ASSSGTGVGANVLT
TRBV5-8 . TRBD1 ASSLRQGPFNTGELF
TRBV21-1 . . ASCLPQH
TRBV18 . . ASSQMSLQSSYNEQF
TRBV28 . TRBD1 ASSIRDRVTEAF
TRBV7-2 . TRBD2 ASSLSSGTGTDTQY
TRBV28 . . ASSPSGGDTQY
TRBV28 once TRBD2 ASSLQGGGSYEQY
TRBV18 . . ASSPTWDTGELF
TRBV6-1 . TRBD2 ASSERPSGSYNEQF
TRBV28 once . ATKEAANYGYT
TRBV5-6 . TRBD1 ASSPPPGQGGLLYGYT
TRBV7-2 . . ASSRGVFRQETQY
TRBV5-1 . . ASSQRGNYEQY
TRBV6-1 . TRBD1 ASGAGQGIYEQY
TRBV27 once . ASSEPGREGPSGY
TRBV5-1 . . ASAHGSGPTDTQY
TRBV4-1 . . ASSQDRGAEQF
TRBV9 . . ASSYSGIPTYNEQF
TRBV29-1 . TRBD2 SVKGLVIAEQY